The T cell receptor beta chain under discussion was sequenced for a study of cytomegalovirus exposure and HLA in healthy donors. Notes on the study in general: The classifier was said to identify cytomegalovirus status with high specificity and sensitivity. More clonal expansion characterized HLA-associated TCR beta chains than equally common others in a later analysis.

There are 15 residues in the CDR3. Germline assignment: CDR1 MNHEY and CDR2 SVGAGI. V lost 6 bases and J lost 0, with 12 bases in between. PCR involved 60 Vbeta and 13 Jbeta primers. Produced via immunoSEQ multiplex PCR; TCRdb's table is partial and in-frame only. The table records about 80,000 clones, less than 80% of them present only once. Comments on this clone: The antigen is unknown.

The sequence was obtained from a woman aged 45-59 years in good health and CMV-seropositive. This rearrangement joins TRBV6-5 to TRBJ1-5; possibly TRBD1 for D (5 bases). The material sequenced was PBMCs. The CDR3 coding sequence is TGTGCCAGCAGGACAGTACACGATAGCAATCAGCCCCAGCATTTT. Encoded protein: CASRTVHDSNQPQHF.